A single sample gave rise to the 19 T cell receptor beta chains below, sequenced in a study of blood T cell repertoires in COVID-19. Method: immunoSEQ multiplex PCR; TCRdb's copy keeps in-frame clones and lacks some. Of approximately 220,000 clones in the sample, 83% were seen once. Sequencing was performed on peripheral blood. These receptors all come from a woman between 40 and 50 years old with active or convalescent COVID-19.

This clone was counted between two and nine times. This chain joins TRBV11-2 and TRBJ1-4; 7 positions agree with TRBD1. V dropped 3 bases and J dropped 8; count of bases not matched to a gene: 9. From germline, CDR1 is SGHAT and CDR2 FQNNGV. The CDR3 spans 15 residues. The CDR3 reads CASSFRQGGSEKLFF. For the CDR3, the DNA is TGTGCCAGCAGCTTCCGACAGGGTGGCAGCGAAAAACTGTTTTTT.

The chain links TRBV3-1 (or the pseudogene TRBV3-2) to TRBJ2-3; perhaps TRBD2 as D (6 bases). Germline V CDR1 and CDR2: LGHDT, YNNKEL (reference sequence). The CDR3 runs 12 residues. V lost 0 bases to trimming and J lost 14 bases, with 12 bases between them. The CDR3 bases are TGTGCCAGCAGCCAAGAGGCTAGCGTGCGGTATTTT. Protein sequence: CASSQEASVRYF.

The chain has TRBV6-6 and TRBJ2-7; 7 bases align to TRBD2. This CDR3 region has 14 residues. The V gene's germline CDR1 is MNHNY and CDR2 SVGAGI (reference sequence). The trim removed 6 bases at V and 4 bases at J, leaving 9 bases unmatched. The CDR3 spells CASSPRGDSYEQYF. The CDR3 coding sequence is TGTGCCAGCAGCCCCCGGGGGGATTCGTACGAGCAGTACTTC.

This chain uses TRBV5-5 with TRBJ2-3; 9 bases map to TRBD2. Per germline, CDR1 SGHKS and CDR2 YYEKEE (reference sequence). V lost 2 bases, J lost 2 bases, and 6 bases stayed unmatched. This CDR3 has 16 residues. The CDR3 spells CASSFRRGGPTDTQYF. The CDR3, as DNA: TGTGCCAGCAGCTTCCGGCGGGGGGGCCCCACAGATACGCAGTATTTT. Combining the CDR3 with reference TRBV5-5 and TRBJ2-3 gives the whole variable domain DAGVTQSPTHLIKTRGQQVTLRCSPISGHKSVSWYQQVLGQGPQFIFQYYEKEERGRGNFPDRFSARQFPNYSSELNVNALLLGDSALYLCASSFRRGGPTDTQYFGPGTRLTVL.

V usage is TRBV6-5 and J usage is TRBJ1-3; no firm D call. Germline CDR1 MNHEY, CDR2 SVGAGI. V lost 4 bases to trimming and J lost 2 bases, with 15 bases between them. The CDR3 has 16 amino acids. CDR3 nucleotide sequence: TGTGCCAGCAGTTTGACCGGGAGAGCTGCTGGAAACACCATATATTTT. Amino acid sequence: CASSLTGRAAGNTIYF.

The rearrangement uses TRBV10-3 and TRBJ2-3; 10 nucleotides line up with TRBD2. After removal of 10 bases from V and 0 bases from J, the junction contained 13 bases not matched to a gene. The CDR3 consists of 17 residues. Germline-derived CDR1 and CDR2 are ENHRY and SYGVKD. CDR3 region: CATQSGGAITSTDTQYF. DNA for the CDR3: TGTGCCACCCAGAGCGGGGGGGCTATAACTAGCACAGATACGCAGTATTTT.

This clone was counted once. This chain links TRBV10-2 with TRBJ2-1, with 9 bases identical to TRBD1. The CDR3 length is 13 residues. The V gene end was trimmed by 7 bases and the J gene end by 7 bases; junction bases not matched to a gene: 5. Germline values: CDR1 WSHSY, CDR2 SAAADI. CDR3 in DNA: TGCGCCAGCAAAATGGGACAGGGAAATGAGCAGTTCTTC. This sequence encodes CASKMGQGNEQFF.

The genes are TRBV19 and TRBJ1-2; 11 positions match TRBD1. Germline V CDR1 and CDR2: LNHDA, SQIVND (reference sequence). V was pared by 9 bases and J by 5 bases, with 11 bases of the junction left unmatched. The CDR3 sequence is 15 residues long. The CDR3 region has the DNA TGTGCCAGCGGACAGGGGGCGGGGGCGAGGTATGGCTACACCTTC. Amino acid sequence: CASGQGAGARYGYTF.

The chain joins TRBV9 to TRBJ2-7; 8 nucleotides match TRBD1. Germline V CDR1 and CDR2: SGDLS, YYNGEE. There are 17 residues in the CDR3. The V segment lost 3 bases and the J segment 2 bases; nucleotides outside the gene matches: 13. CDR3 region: CASSERAPGGPPYEQYF. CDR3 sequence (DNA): TGTGCCAGCAGCGAGAGGGCCCCAGGGGGCCCTCCCTACGAGCAGTACTTC.

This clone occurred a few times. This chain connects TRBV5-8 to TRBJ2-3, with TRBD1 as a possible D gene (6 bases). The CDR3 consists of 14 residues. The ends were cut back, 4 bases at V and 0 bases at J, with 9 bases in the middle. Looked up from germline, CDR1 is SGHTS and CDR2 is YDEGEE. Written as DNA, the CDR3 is TGTGCCAGCAGCCTCGGACAGAGCACAGATACGCAGTATTTT. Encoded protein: CASSLGQSTDTQYF.

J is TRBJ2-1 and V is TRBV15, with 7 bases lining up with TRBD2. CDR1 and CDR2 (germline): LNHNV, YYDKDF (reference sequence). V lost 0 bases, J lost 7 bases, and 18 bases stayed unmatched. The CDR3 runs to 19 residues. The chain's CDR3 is CATSRDLASGGWARNEQFF. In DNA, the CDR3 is TGTGCCACCAGCAGAGATCTGGCTAGCGGAGGGTGGGCGAGGAATGAGCAGTTCTTC.

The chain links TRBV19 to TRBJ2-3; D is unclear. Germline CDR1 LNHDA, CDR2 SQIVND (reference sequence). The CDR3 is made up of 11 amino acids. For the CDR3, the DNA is TGTGCTACTTCTAGCACAGATACGCAGTATTTT. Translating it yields CATSSTDTQYF.

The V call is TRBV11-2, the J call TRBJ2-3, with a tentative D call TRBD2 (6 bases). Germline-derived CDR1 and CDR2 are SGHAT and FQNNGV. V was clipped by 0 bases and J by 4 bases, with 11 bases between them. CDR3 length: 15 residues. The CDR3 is CASSLETGVADTQYF. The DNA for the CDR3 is TGTGCCAGCAGCTTAGAAACGGGAGTGGCAGATACGCAGTATTTT.

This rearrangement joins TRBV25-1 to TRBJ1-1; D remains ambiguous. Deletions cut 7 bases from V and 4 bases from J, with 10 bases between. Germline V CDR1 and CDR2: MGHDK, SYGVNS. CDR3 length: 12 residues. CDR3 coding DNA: TGTGCCAGCACTCATGGGAGCACTGAAGCTTTCTTT. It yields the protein CASTHGSTEAFF.

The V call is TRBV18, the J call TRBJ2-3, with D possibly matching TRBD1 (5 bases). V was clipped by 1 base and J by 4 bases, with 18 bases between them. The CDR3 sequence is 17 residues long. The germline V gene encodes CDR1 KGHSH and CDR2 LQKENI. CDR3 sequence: CASSPRGAGRESDTQYF. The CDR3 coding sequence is TGTGCCAGCTCACCACGAGGTGCAGGGCGAGAGTCAGATACGCAGTATTTT.

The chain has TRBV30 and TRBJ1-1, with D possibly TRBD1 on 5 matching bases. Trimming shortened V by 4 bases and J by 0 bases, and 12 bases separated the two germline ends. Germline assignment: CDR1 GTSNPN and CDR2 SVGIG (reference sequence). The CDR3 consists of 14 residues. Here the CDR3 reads CAWIHGGMNTEAFF. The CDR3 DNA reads TGTGCCTGGATTCACGGGGGGATGAACACTGAAGCTTTCTTT. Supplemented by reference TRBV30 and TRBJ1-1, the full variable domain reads SQTIHQWPATLVQPVGSPLSLECTVEGTSNPNLYWYRQAAGRGLQLLFYSVGIGQISSEVPQNLSASRPQDRQFILSSKKLLLSDSGFYLCAWIHGGMNTEAFFGQGTRLTVV.

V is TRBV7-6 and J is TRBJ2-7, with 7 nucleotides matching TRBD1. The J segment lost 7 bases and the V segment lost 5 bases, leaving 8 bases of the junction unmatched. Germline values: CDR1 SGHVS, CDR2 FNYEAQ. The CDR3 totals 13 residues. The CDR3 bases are TGTGCCAGCAGCCCAAGGACAGGCAGGGAGCAGTACTTC. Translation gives CASSPRTGREQYF. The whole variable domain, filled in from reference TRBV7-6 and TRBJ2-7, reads GAGVSQSPRYKVTKRGQDVALRCDPISGHVSLYWYRQALGQGPEFLTYFNYEAQQDKSGLPNDRFSAERPEGSISTLTIQRTEQRDSAMYRCASSPRTGREQYFGPGTRLTVT.

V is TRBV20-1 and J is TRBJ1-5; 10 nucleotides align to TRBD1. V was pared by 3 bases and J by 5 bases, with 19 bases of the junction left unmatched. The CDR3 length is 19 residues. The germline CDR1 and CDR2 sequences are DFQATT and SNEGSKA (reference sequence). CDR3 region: CSASIGWDRGLPKDQPQHF. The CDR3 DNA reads TGCAGTGCTAGTATAGGTTGGGACAGGGGCCTTCCTAAAGATCAGCCCCAGCATTTT.

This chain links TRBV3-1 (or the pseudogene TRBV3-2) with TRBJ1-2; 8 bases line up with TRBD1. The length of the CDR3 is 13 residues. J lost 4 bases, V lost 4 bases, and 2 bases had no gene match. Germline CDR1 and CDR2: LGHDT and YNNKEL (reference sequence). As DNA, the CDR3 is TGTGCCAGCAGCCCAGGACAGGGCTATGGCTACACCTTC. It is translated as CASSPGQGYGYTF.